The clone carrying this T cell receptor beta chain was seen just once. This specimen belongs to a study of blood T cell repertoires in COVID-19. Across the whole study: Donors in the United States, Italy and Spain gave samples during acute or convalescent COVID-19. Sources were T cells, B-cell-depleted T cells, or PBMCs; the material itself was cDNA or gDNA.

As processed by the authors: Amplified reference gene primers provided the basis for estimating nucleated cell counts. TCRdb's table, derived via immunoSEQ multiplex PCR, lists solely in-frame clones and lacks some. V, J and clone size reflect that table, while D and trimming were determined from the DNA. This sample yields some 150,000 clones, of which around 87% are seen a single time; 2% to 2.5% belongs to the top ten. The CDR3 is made up of 16 amino acids. Germline-derived CDR1 and CDR2 are SGDLS and YYNGEE. V shed 4 bases and J shed 10 bases, with 21 bases lying between them. V is TRBV9 and J is TRBJ1-6, with D possibly being TRBD1 (6 bases). The clonotype originates from a man aged 45 to 65 with active COVID-19. Material: peripheral blood. The CDR3 nucleotides read TGTGCCAGCAGCCCTGGGTCGGTTGGCGGACAGTCACCCCTCCACTTT. This sequence encodes CASSPGSVGGQSPLHF.